This T cell receptor beta chain was captured by sequencing in a study of blood T cell repertoires in COVID-19. Germline CDR1 LNHDA, CDR2 SQIVND (reference sequence). V trimming: 1 base; J trimming: 5 bases; junction bases outside the gene matches: 6. The CDR3 is 15 residues long. This table comes from immunoSEQ multiplex PCR, and its TCRdb copy is limited to in-frame clones, with some not included. The sample lists around 72,000 clones; around 90% were seen once. The sequence was collected from a man aged 45-65 years with acute or convalescent COVID-19. The chain carries TRBV19 and TRBJ2-5, with 8 nucleotides matching TRBD2. The sample comprised peripheral blood. CDR3: CASSIVRGGLETQYF. The CDR3 DNA sequence: TGTGCCAGTAGTATAGTCCGGGGGGGGCTCGAGACCCAGTACTTC.